Ten or more counts support the clone carrying this T cell receptor beta chain. The data are from a study of identical twins. Between the trimmed V and J ends, which lost 4 bases and 2 bases, there was a span of 16 bases. Germline CDR1 and CDR2: SGDLS and YYNGEE. The CDR3 runs to 15 residues. Template switching (which added a universal primer site) was used, and cDNA carried unique molecular identifiers. Using its own MiXCR run on the 5' RACE reads, TCRdb lists one record per CDR3 protein. The repertoire holds nearly 900,000 distinct CDR3 sequences, with 9% to 15% as singletons. The sample was also reused in another study, on yellow fever vaccine responses in identical twins. This second study notes: Twins reportedly had a vaccine T cell response that seemed partly convergent, partly personalized.

The clonotype comes from a woman in her late teens or twenties in good health. The specimen sequenced was PBMCs. The V call is TRBV9, the J call TRBJ2-7, with a possible D match to TRBD2 (5 bases). CDR3 in DNA: TGTGCCAGCAGCCCCGGGCCCCGGGGAACCTACGAGCAGTACTTC. This translates into CASSPGPRGTYEQYF.